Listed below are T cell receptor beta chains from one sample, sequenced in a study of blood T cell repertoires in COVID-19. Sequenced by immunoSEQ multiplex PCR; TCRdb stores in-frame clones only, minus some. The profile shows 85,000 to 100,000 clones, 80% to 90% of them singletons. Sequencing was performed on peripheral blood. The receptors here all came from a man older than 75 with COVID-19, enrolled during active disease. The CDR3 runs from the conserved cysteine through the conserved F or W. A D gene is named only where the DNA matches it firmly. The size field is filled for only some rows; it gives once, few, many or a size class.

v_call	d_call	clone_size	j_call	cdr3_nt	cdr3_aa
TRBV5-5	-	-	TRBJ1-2	TGTGCCAGCAGCTTGGTATCTAACTATGGCTACACCTTC	CASSLVSNYGYTF
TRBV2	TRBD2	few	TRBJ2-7	TGTGCCAGCAGGGCACGGGAGGTGGGCGAGCAGTACTTC	CASRAREVGEQYF
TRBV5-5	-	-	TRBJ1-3	TGTGCCAGCAGCTCCCCGGGACATAACTCTGGAAACACCATATATTTT	CASSSPGHNSGNTIYF
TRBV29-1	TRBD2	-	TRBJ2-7	TGCAGCGTTGAATTTGGGACTAGCTCCTACGAGCAGTACTTC	CSVEFGTSSYEQYF
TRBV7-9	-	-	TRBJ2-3	TGTGCCAGCAGCCCCAGGTCCGATACGCAGTATTTT	CASSPRSDTQYF
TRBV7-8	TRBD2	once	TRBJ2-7	TGTGCCAGCCGGGGACTAGCGGGGCGAGAGGGCTCCTACGAGCAGTACTTC	CASRGLAGREGSYEQYF
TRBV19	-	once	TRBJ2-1	TGTGCCAGTAGTAAAGGGGTAGTGGGCAATCAGTTCTTC	CASSKGVVGNQFF
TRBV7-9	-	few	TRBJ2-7	TGTGCCAGCAGCTTTACCTACGAGCAGTACTTC	CASSFTYEQYF
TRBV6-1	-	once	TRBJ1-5	TGTGCCAGCAGTGAAAGGGGCAACAGCGATCAGCCCCAGCATTTT	CASSERGNSDQPQHF
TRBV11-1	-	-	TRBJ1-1	TGTGCCAGCAGCTCCCAGGGCCAGAACACTGAAGCTTTCTTT	CASSSQGQNTEAFF
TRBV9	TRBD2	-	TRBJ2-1	TGTGCCAGCAGCGTGGGCGGGAGTGATGAGCAGTTCTTC	CASSVGGSDEQFF
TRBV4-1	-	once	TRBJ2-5	TGCGCCAGCAGCCACCGGGACATCGAAGAGACCCAGTACTTC	CASSHRDIEETQYF
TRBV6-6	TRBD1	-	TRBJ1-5	TGTGCCAGCAGACTTCAGGGGGATCAGCCCCAGCATTTT	CASRLQGDQPQHF
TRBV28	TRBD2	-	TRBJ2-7	TGTGCCAGCAGCCAGACGGGAGGAACCTACGAGCAGTACTTC	CASSQTGGTYEQYF
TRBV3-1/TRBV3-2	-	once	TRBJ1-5	TGTGCCAGCAGCATCTTTGCAGATCAGCCCCAGCATTTT	CASSIFADQPQHF
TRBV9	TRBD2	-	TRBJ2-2	TGTGCCAGCAGCGCCCCCCTCGGGGGGGACCCCGGGGAGCTGTTTTTT	CASSAPLGGDPGELFF
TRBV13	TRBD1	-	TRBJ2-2	TGTGCCAGCAGCCCCCGGACAGGGAACACCGGGGAGCTGTTTTTT	CASSPRTGNTGELFF
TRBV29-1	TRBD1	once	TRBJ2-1	TGCAGCGTTGATCGGGACAGGTCCTACAATGAGCAGTTCTTC	CSVDRDRSYNEQFF
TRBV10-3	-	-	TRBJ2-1	TGTGCCATCCGATCCAGCAGCCCCAGGAACAATGAGCAGTTCTTC	CAIRSSSPRNNEQFF
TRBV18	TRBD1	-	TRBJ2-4	TGTGCCAGCTCACCACAAGACAGGGGGACGGAAAACATTCAGTACTTC	CASSPQDRGTENIQYF
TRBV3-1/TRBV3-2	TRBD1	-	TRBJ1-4	TGTGCCAGCAGCCAAGACTTCGGGACAGTAAACGAAAAACTGTTTTTT	CASSQDFGTVNEKLFF
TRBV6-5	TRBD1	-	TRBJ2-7	TGTGCCAGCAGGGGGACAGGGCCATACGAGCAGTACTTC	CASRGTGPYEQYF
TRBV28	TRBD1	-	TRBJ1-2	TGTGCCAGCAGTTCCCTCCGGGACAGCCAATACTATGGCTACACCTTC	CASSSLRDSQYYGYTF
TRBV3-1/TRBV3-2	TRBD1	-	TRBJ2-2	TGTGCCAGCAGTCTTGGGACAGGGGGTCGCACCGGGGAGCTGTTTTTT	CASSLGTGGRTGELFF
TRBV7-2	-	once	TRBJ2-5	TGTGCCAGCAGCCCTCAGAACCAAGAGACCCAGTACTTC	CASSPQNQETQYF
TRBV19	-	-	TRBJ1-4	TGTGCCAGTAGTGAGGCGGCAGTTGCAACTAATGAAAAACTGTTTTTT	CASSEAAVATNEKLFF
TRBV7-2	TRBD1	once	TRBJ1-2	TGTGCCAGCAGCCCACAGGGGGGCCCCTATGGCTACACCTTC	CASSPQGGPYGYTF
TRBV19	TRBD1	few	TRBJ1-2	TGTGCCAGTAGTGCCCGGGACAGGGGTAACTATGGCTACACCTTC	CASSARDRGNYGYTF
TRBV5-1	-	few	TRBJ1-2	TGCGCCAGCAGCCCTCAGACAGCTAATTATGGCTACACCTTC	CASSPQTANYGYTF
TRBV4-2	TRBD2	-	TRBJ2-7	TGTGCCAGCAGCCAAGATAGCGGGGGGCCCTACGAGCAGTACTTC	CASSQDSGGPYEQYF
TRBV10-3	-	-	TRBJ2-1	TGTGCCATCAGTTCCGAGTCCTACAATGAGCAGTTCTTC	CAISSESYNEQFF
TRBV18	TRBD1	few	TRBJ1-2	TGTGCCAGCTCGACCAAAACAGGGGGAGGCTATGGCTACACCTTC	CASSTKTGGGYGYTF
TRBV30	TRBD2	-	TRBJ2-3	TGTGCCTGGAGTCTGACTAGCGGGAGGACAGATACGCAGTATTTT	CAWSLTSGRTDTQYF
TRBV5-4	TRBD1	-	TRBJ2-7	TGTGCCAGCAGTATCCCCGGACAGGGGGCCTACGAGCAGTACTTC	CASSIPGQGAYEQYF
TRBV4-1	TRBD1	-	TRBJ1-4	TGCGCCAGCAGCCAGGCTACAGGGGGCAGGGGTAGTCTGTTTTTT	CASSQATGGRGSLFF
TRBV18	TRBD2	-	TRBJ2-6	TGTGCCAGCTCACTGGGACTAGCGGGGAGCTCTGGGGCCAACGTCCTGACTTTC	CASSLGLAGSSGANVLTF
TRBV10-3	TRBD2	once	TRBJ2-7	TGTGCCATCAGTGGTACTAGCGCGACGACCTCCTCCTACGAGCAGTACTTC	CAISGTSATTSSYEQYF
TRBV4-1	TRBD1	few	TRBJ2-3	TGCGCCAGCAGCCAAGACCTCTTGACAGGGGACACAGATACGCAGTATTTT	CASSQDLLTGDTDTQYF
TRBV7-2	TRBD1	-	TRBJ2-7	TGTGCCAGCAGCCCGAACAGGGGGCAGTACGAGCAGTACTTC	CASSPNRGQYEQYF
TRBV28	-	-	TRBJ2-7	TGTGCCAGCAGCCCCTATACTTCTATAATTTACGAGCAGTACTTC	CASSPYTSIIYEQYF
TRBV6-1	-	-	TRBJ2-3	TGTGCCAGCAGTGAAACTGTGGGGGGGCCAGATACGCAGTATTTT	CASSETVGGPDTQYF
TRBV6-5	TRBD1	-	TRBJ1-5	TGTGCCAGCACCTCCGGGACAGGGGATCAGCCCCAGCATTTT	CASTSGTGDQPQHF
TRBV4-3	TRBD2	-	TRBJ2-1	TGCGCCAGCAGCCATTCCTCCGAGGGCGGGGGGCGCGATGAGCAGTTCTTC	CASSHSSEGGGRDEQFF
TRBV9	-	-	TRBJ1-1	TGTGCCAGCAGCGTGTCAGGGAACACTGAAGCTTTCTTT	CASSVSGNTEAFF
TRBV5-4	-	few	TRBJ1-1	TGTGCCAGCAGCCCCGGGACACGGAACACTGAAGCTTTCTTT	CASSPGTRNTEAFF
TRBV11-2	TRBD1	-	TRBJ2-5	TGTGCCAGCAGCACCCAGACAGGGGTACCACAAGAGACCCAGTACTTC	CASSTQTGVPQETQYF
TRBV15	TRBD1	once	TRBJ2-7	TGTGCCACCAGCAGGGGACAGGACCTCTACGAGCAGTACTTC	CATSRGQDLYEQYF
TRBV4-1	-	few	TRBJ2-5	TGCGCCAGCAGCCAAGAGGGTAGGGGAGAGACCCAGTACTTC	CASSQEGRGETQYF
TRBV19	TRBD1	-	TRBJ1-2	TGTGCCAGTAGTATAACGGGACAGGGAGGCTACACCTTC	CASSITGQGGYTF
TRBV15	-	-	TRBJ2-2	TGTGCCACCAGCAGAGATATAGCCCGGGAGCTGTTTTTT	CATSRDIARELFF
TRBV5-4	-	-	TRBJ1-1	TGTGCCAGCAGCTTGGTAGCCGCCAAGAACACTGAAGCTTTCTTT	CASSLVAAKNTEAFF